Shown below are 14 T cell receptor beta chains from a single sample sequenced in a study. TCRdb re-derived calls from the RT-PCR reads in MiXCR, one entry per CDR3 protein. The table has almost 700,000 distinct CDR3 sequences, 14% seen once. Material: memory CD4+ T cells from blood. Receptors were obtained from a female donor in good health, serving as a healthy control.

In its sample, this clonotype was seen a few times. The gene calls are TRBV6-2 or TRBV6-3 and TRBJ2-7; 10 bases match TRBD2. With 4 bases clipped from V and 0 bases from J, the junction kept 15 bases outside the gene matches. Germline V gene data show CDR1 as MNHEY and CDR2 as SVGEGT. The CDR3 has 19 residues. DNA of the CDR3: TGTGCCAGCAGTTTGCATTTGGGCAGCGGGAGGGTATCCTCCTACGAGCAGTACTTC. Protein sequence: CASSLHLGSGRVSSYEQYF.

The sample holds a few counts of this clonotype. The rearrangement joins TRBV2 to TRBJ2-1; 7 bases are shared with TRBD1. This CDR3 spans 15 amino acids. With V trimmed by 5 bases and J by 8 bases, 12 bases remained unmatched. The germline V gene encodes CDR1 SNHLY and CDR2 FYNNEI. The chain's CDR3 is CASSQQGSSIDEQFF. CDR3 nucleotides: TGTGCCAGCAGTCAACAGGGGAGTTCGATTGATGAGCAGTTCTTC.

In this sample, this clonotype turned up many times. This chain links TRBV5-6 with TRBJ1-1; 7 bases align to TRBD1. This CDR3 has 14 residues. Unmatched junction bases numbered 5, after V lost 2 bases and J lost 4 bases. Germline values: CDR1 SGHDT, CDR2 YYEEEE. Written as DNA, the CDR3 is TGTGCCAGCAGCTTTGACAGGGTCAGCACTGAAGCTTTCTTT. Translated, it gives CASSFDRVSTEAFF.

This clonotype was seen a few times. V usage is TRBV5-1 and J usage is TRBJ2-2, with D possibly TRBD1 on 5 matching bases. V was pared by 4 bases and J by 3 bases, with 16 bases between. The CDR3 extends over 16 amino acids. Germline V CDR1 and CDR2: SGHRS, YFSETQ. The CDR3 loop is CASSPPSPRDTGELFF. The CDR3 DNA reads as TGCGCCAGCAGCCCACCGAGCCCCAGGGACACCGGGGAGCTGTTTTTT.

This clonotype was seen more than once but under ten times. V gene TRBV5-6 combines with J gene TRBJ2-7; D may be TRBD1 (6 bases). CDR1 is SGHDT and CDR2 is YYEEEE in the germline V gene. The V end lost 0 bases, the J end lost 2 bases, and 15 bases lay between the germline ends. This CDR3 is built from 16 residues. The CDR3 bases are TGTGCCAGCAGCTTGGGGCAGGGGATTAAGGCCTACGAGCAGTACTTC. Residues: CASSLGQGIKAYEQYF. The full variable domain, with the rest looked up from reference TRBV5-6 and TRBJ2-7, is DAGVTQSPTHLIKTRGQQVTLRCSPKSGHDTVSWYQQALGQGPQFIFQYYEEEERQRGNFPDRFSGHQFPNYSSELNVNALLLGDSALYLCASSLGQGIKAYEQYFGPGTRLTVT.

The table lists this clonotype with a few counts. The V and J genes are TRBV20-1 and TRBJ1-5; 10 bases agree with TRBD1. Looked up from germline, CDR1 is DFQATT and CDR2 is SNEGSKA (reference sequence). CDR3 length: 15 residues. Trimming took 5 bases from V and 2 from J; bases not matched to a gene: 6. The CDR3 coding sequence is TGCAGTGCTGAGCCCGGGACAGGGGGCAATCAGCCCCAGCATTTT. Its protein product is CSAEPGTGGNQPQHF.

The V call is TRBV27, the J call TRBJ1-1, with 9 bases identical to TRBD1. CDR3 length: 14 residues. J gave up 6 bases and V 6 bases, and 8 bases lay outside the gene matches. Per germline, CDR1 MNHEY and CDR2 SMNVEV (reference sequence). The CDR3 bases are TGTGCCAGCAGGCCTGGGACAGGGTGGGCTGAAGCTTTCTTT. Its protein is CASRPGTGWAEAFF.

Only a few counts were recorded for this clonotype. The chain uses TRBV5-5 and TRBJ1-5, with D hard to call. Germline V gene lookup returns CDR1 SGHKS and CDR2 YYEKEE (reference sequence). The germline V and J ends were trimmed by 4 bases and 3 bases, with 14 bases remaining between them. This CDR3 has 15 amino acids. The CDR3 region has the DNA TGTGCCAGCAGCCCGCACGGGGTCAACAATCAGCCCCAGCATTTT. It codes for CASSPHGVNNQPQHF.

The genes are TRBV5-1 and TRBJ2-1, with TRBD2 as a possible D gene (5 bases). Trimming left V 0 bases short and J 7 bases short, with 17 bases between. The CDR3 has 16 residues. Looked up from germline, CDR1 is SGHRS and CDR2 is YFSETQ. CDR3 residues: CASSLGLIQEANEQFF. DNA for the CDR3: TGCGCCAGCAGCTTGGGGTTGATTCAGGAGGCGAATGAGCAGTTCTTC.

There are many counts of this clonotype. This chain links TRBV6-5 with TRBJ1-2, with unresolved D. Germline V lookup: CDR1 MNHEY, CDR2 SVGAGI. The CDR3 covers 15 residues. V shed 10 bases and J shed 6 bases, with 24 bases lying between them. CDR3 sequence (DNA): TGTGCCACTACCCGTTTAGTGCGGGCCGACGATGGCTACACCTTC. Its protein product is CATTRLVRADDGYTF.

The rearrangement links TRBV9 to TRBJ2-5; D ambiguous. This CDR3 region has 15 residues. The germline V gene encodes CDR1 SGDLS and CDR2 YYNGEE. V lost 4 bases and J 4 bases, leaving 17 bases between the germline ends. Here the CDR3 DNA reads TGTGCCAGCAGCTTCTACCCGGGTCCCTCAGAGACCCAGTACTTC. Amino acids: CASSFYPGPSETQYF.

The chain carries TRBV5-1 and TRBJ1-1, with TRBD1 matching over 8 bases. CDR1 is SGHRS, CDR2 YFSETQ, per germline. V shed 0 bases, J shed 7 bases, and the junction held 5 bases outside the gene matches. The CDR3 extends over 14 amino acids. This CDR3 reads CASSLDPTGDEAFF. The DNA for the CDR3 is TGCGCCAGCAGCTTGGACCCGACAGGGGATGAAGCTTTCTTT.

The sample holds a few counts of this clonotype. The chain uses TRBV10-3 and TRBJ2-3; D may be TRBD1 or TRBD2 (5 bases each). Trimming removed 7 bases from V and 9 bases from J, with 11 bases in between. The CDR3 totals 11 residues. Germline V gene sequence: CDR1 ENHRY, CDR2 SYGVKD. Here the CDR3 reads CAITSEGTQYF. In DNA, the CDR3 is TGTGCCATCACGAGCGAGGGGACGCAGTATTTT.

This clonotype was counted a few times. J is TRBJ1-4 and V is TRBV12-3 or TRBV12-4, with D perhaps matching TRBD1 (5 bases). The CDR3 length is 15 residues. Trimming took 5 bases from V and 4 from J, leaving 14 bases between them. CDR3 sequence reads: CASSAQDSINEKLFF. CDR3 nucleotides: TGTGCCAGCAGTGCACAAGACAGCATTAATGAAAAACTGTTTTTT.